This TCR beta chain was identified in a study of blood T cells in healthy people across ages. The study's findings and limits: Naive CD4+ cell counts and diversity both ran higher in long-lived than in aged donors. No conclusive comparison of naive versus antigen-experienced cells was possible with unsorted PBMCs. The diversity estimates, figures obtained from one million T cells, were considered underestimates. With age, beta diversity per million T cells declined roughly linearly, significantly by approximately 40.

Combining a sample-barcoded 5' primer with a J-beta primer mix, a second PCR ran for roughly 6 to 11 cycles. Each CDR3 protein is one row after TCRdb ran MiXCR on the 5' RACE reads. The sample shows fewer than 900,000 distinct CDR3 sequences, roughly 41% of them seen only once. Trimming took off 5 bases at V and 0 bases at J, with 5 bases between the two ends. The CDR3 loop spans 13 amino acids. Germline V gene data show CDR1 as MNHEY and CDR2 as SMNVEV (reference sequence). As to this clonotype: What it binds is not known.

The clonotype was recovered from an older woman in good health. The rearrangement links TRBV27 to TRBJ2-4; D not resolved. Sequencing was done on a sample of blood. The CDR3 DNA is TGTGCCAGCAGTCCCGTAGCCAAAAACATTCAGTACTTC. Encoded protein: CASSPVAKNIQYF.